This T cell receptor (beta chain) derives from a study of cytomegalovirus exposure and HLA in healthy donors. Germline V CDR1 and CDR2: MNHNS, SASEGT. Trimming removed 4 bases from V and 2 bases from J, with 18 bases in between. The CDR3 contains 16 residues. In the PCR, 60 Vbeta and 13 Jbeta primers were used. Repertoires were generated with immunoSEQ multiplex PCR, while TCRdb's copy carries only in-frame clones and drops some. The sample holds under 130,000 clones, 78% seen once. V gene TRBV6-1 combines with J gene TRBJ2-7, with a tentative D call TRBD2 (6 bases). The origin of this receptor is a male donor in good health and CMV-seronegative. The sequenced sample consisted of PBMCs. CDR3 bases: TGTGCCAGCAGTGCCTACCCGACGACTAGGACCTACGAGCAGTACTTC. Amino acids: CASSAYPTTRTYEQYF.